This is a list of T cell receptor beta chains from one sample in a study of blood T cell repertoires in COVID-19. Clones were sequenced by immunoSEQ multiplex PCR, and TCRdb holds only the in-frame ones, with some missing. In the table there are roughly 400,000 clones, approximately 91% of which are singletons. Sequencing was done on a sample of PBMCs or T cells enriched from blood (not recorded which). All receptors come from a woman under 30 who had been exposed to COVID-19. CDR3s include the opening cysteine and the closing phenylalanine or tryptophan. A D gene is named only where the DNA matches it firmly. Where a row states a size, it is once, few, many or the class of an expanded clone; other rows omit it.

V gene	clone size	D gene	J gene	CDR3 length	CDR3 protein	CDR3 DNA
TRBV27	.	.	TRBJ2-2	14	CASSLGGRTGELFF	TGTGCCAGCAGTTTAGGCGGGCGAACCGGGGAGCTGTTTTTT
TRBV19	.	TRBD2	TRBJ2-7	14	CASSFTSGSDEQYF	TGTGCCAGTAGTTTTACTAGCGGGAGTGACGAGCAGTACTTC
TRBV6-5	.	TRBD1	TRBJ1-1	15	CASSSTGQGATEAFF	TGTGCCAGCAGTTCGACGGGACAGGGGGCGACTGAAGCTTTCTTT
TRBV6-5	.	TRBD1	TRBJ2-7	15	CASSKPGQGGQEQYF	TGTGCCAGCAGTAAACCGGGACAGGGAGGGCAAGAGCAGTACTTC
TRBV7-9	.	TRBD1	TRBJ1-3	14	CASRGQGSGNTIYF	TGTGCCAGCAGAGGACAGGGCTCTGGAAACACCATATATTTT
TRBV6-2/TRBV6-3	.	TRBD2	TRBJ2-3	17	CASSYTPSGENTDTQYF	TGTGCCAGCAGTTACACCCCTAGCGGAGAGAACACAGATACGCAGTATTTT
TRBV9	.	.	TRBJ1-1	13	CASSASGNTEAFF	TGTGCCAGCAGCGCGTCAGGGAACACTGAAGCTTTCTTT
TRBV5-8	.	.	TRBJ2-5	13	CASSPRGMETQYF	TGTGCCAGCAGCCCACGGGGGATGGAGACCCAGTACTTC
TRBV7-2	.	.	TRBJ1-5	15	CASRQTGGRNQPQHF	TGTGCCAGCAGACAGACAGGTGGGAGAAATCAGCCCCAGCATTTT
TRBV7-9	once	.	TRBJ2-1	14	CASSLNGAYNEQFF	TGTGCCAGCAGCTTAAACGGGGCCTACAATGAGCAGTTCTTC
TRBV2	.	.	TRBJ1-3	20	CASSEPYNDEGQSSGNTIYF	TGTGCCAGCAGTGAACCCTACAACGACGAAGGACAGTCCTCTGGAAACACCATATATTTT
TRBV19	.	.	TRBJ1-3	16	CASSTSGLPSGNTIYF	TGTGCCAGTAGTACGTCGGGACTCCCCTCTGGAAACACCATATATTTT
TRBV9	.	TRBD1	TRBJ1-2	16	CASSNQGGTEVCGYTF	TGTGCCAGCAGCAACCAAGGGGGGACAGAGGTCTGTGGCTACACCTTC
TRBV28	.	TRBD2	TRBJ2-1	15	CASSWTSGRSNEQFF	TGTGCCAGCAGTTGGACTAGCGGGAGGAGCAATGAGCAGTTCTTC
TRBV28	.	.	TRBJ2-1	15	CASSLGDSVYNEQFF	TGTGCCAGCAGTTTAGGTGACTCTGTCTACAATGAGCAGTTCTTC
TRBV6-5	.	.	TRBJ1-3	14	CASSRGLSGNTIYF	TGTGCCAGCAGTCGAGGGCTCTCTGGAAACACCATATATTTT
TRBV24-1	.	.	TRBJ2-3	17	CATSDRATEEDMDTQYF	TGTGCCACCAGTGATAGAGCCACAGAGGAGGATATGGATACGCAGTATTTT
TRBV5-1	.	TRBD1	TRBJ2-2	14	CASTSGGQTGELFF	TGCGCCAGCACCTCAGGGGGCCAGACCGGGGAGCTGTTTTTT
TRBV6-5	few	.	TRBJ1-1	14	CASSYGGVNTEAFF	TGTGCCAGCAGTTACGGGGGGGTAAACACTGAAGCTTTCTTT
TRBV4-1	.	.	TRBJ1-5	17	CASSQATLISSNQPQHF	TGCGCCAGCAGCCAAGCTACTTTAATCTCTAGCAATCAGCCCCAGCATTTT
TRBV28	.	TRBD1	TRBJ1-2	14	CASGSGTGIYGYTF	TGTGCCAGCGGGTCCGGGACAGGGATTTACGGCTACACCTTC
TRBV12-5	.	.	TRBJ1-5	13	CASAGEANQPQHF	TGTGCTAGTGCGGGGGAAGCCAATCAGCCCCAGCATTTT
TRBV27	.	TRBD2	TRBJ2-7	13	CASSLGLAGEQYF	TGTGCCAGCAGTTTGGGACTAGCCGGCGAGCAGTACTTC
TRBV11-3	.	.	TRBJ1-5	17	CASSSVRDYSPLQPQHF	TGTGCCAGCAGCTCCGTCAGGGATTATTCCCCCCTTCAGCCCCAGCATTTT
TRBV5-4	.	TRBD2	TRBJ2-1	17	CASSLVELAGGRNEQFF	TGTGCCAGCAGCTTGGTAGAACTAGCGGGGGGACGCAATGAGCAGTTCTTC
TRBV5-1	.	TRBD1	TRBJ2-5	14	CASSRDRGQETQYF	TGCGCCAGCAGCCGGGACAGGGGGCAAGAGACCCAGTACTTC
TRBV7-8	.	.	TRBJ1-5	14	CASSLERGDQPQHF	TGTGCCAGCAGCTTAGAACGGGGGGATCAGCCCCAGCATTTT
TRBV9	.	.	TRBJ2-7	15	CASSVSPLSSYEQYF	TGTGCCAGCAGCGTATCCCCTCTGAGCTCCTACGAGCAGTACTTC
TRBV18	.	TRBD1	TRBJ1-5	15	CASSPLGQSNQPQHF	TGTGCCAGCTCACCGTTGGGACAGAGCAATCAGCCCCAGCATTTT
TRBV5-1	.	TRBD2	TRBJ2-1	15	CASSLLAGGHNEQFF	TGCGCCAGCAGCTTACTAGCGGGGGGTCATAATGAGCAGTTCTTC
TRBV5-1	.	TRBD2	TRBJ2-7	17	CASSLDTSGQLSYEQYF	TGCGCCAGCAGCTTGGATACTAGCGGGCAGTTGTCCTACGAGCAGTACTTC
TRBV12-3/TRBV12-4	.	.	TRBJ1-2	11	CASGGSYGYTF	TGTGCCAGCGGGGGCTCCTATGGCTACACCTTC
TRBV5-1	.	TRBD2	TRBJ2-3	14	CASSRTRRSDTQYF	TGCGCCAGCAGCCGGACTAGGCGTTCAGATACGCAGTATTTT
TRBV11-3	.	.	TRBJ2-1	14	CASSPTGYYNEQFF	TGTGCCAGCAGCCCGACTGGCTACTACAATGAGCAGTTCTTC
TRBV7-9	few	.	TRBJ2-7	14	CASSLIRTPYEQYF	TGTGCCAGCAGCTTAATTAGGACACCCTACGAGCAGTACTTC
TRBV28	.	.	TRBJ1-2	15	CASSPPSESNYGYTF	TGTGCCAGCAGTCCGCCCTCTGAGAGTAACTATGGCTACACCTTC
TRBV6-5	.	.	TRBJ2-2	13	CASSFTRTGELFF	TGTGCCAGCAGTTTCACGAGGACCGGGGAGCTGTTTTTT
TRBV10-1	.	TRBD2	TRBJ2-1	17	CASSTGLAGGRYNEQFF	TGCGCCAGCAGTACCGGACTAGCGGGAGGGCGGTACAATGAGCAGTTCTTC
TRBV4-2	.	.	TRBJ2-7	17	CASSPPSGDVNSYEQYF	TGTGCCAGCAGCCCGCCTTCAGGGGATGTTAACTCCTACGAGCAGTACTTC
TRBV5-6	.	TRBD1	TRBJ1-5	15	CASSSKGQGTQPQHF	TGTGCCAGCAGCTCGAAGGGACAGGGTACTCAGCCCCAGCATTTT
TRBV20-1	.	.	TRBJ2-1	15	CSASKGAAIYNEQFF	TGCAGTGCTAGTAAGGGAGCGGCTATCTACAATGAGCAGTTCTTC
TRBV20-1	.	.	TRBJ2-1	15	CSASVEGLPSGEQFF	TGCAGTGCTAGTGTTGAGGGATTACCAAGTGGTGAGCAGTTCTTC
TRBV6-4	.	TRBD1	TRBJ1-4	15	CASSPRTGANEKLFF	TGTGCCAGCAGTCCCCGGACAGGGGCAAATGAAAAACTGTTTTTT
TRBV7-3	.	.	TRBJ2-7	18	CAIPSEGLGTHRGYEQYF	TGTGCCATTCCTAGCGAAGGTTTAGGCACCCACCGAGGTTACGAGCAGTACTTC
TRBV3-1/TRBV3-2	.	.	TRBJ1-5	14	CASSQAGINQPQHF	TGTGCCAGCAGCCAGGCGGGCATCAATCAGCCCCAGCATTTT
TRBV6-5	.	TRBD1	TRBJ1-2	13	CASRGQDLYGYTF	TGTGCCAGCAGGGGACAGGACCTCTATGGCTACACCTTC
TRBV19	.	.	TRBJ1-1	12	CASRTGYTEAFF	TGTGCCAGTCGAACAGGGTACACTGAAGCTTTCTTT